These T cell receptor beta chains were read from a single sample in a study of CXCR3-negative and CXCR3-positive naive CD8 T cells. TCRdb reworked the 5' RACE reads into one entry per CDR3 protein, no DNA. Recorded for this sample: 45,000 to 65,000 distinct CDR3 sequences. Specimen: naive CXCR3- CD8+ T cells from blood. The receptors stem from a human donor in good health. Some clones in this sample may be carry-over from other donors' samples. Both conserved end residues are part of each CDR3. The size field is filled for only some rows; it gives once, few, many or a size class.

TRBV5-1,TRBJ2-7,15,NA,CASSLGEGTSYEQYF
TRBV1,TRBJ1-1,15,NA,CTSSQEAVGNTEAFF
TRBV28,TRBJ2-7,15,NA,CASSLAGVLSSEQYF
TRBV6-2/TRBV6-3,TRBJ2-1,12,NA,CASSYLMNEQFF
TRBV7-6,TRBJ2-1,14,NA,CASSPPASWHEQFF
TRBV19,TRBJ2-6,15,NA,CASSISRYGANVLTF
TRBV15,TRBJ1-2,15,NA,CATSRDLEPDYGYTF
TRBV29-1,TRBJ1-4,14,NA,CSATRFMGDEKLFF
TRBV29-1,TRBJ2-7,16,NA,CSVDGTSGDTTYEQYF
TRBV18,TRBJ2-2,14,NA,CASSPRQLVGELFF
TRBV12-3/TRBV12-4,TRBJ1-5,16,NA,CASSLGGPYSNQPQHF
TRBV7-8,TRBJ1-2,13,NA,CASSRDQDYGYTF
TRBV29-1,TRBJ1-2,12,NA,CSPWGEDYGYTF
TRBV20-1,TRBJ2-1,15,NA,CSASNRGFFPNEQFF
TRBV6-2/TRBV6-3,TRBJ2-7,14,medium-sized,CASSYGQGSYEQYF
TRBV13,TRBJ2-5,12,NA,CASSLGSETQYF
TRBV4-1,TRBJ2-5,17,NA,CASSQNSNRDVVETQYF
TRBV7-6,TRBJ1-2,14,NA,CASGTDGTNYGYTF
TRBV7-8,TRBJ2-5,20,NA,CASSLGGGQHDGGYQETQYF
TRBV29-1,TRBJ2-7,14,NA,CSVEEGVGGYEQYF
TRBV29-1,TRBJ2-7,13,NA,CSALPESSHEQYF
TRBV29-1,TRBJ2-7,13,NA,CSAGGGASYEQYF
TRBV20-1,TRBJ2-7,14,NA,CSGGRYRGPYEQYF
TRBV28,TRBJ1-1,16,NA,CASSTRWWATVTEAFF
TRBV6-5,TRBJ2-7,14,NA,CASSYGQGPYEQYF
TRBV29-1,TRBJ2-1,12,NA,CSAGQATNEQFF